This TCR beta chain was observed in a study of blood T cell repertoires in COVID-19. About the research overall: PBMCs, B-cell-depleted T cells, or T cells were the source of the cDNA or gDNA that made up the material.

As handled by the study authors: The authors estimated nucleated cell counts from reference gene primer amplification. Here immunoSEQ multiplex PCR was the method, and the copy in TCRdb shows in-frame clones only, minus some. The V and J calls and clone size were taken over from that table, and D and trimming were inferred from the DNA. This sample has approximately 270,000 clones; around 89% occur once, and the top ten carry roughly 0.8%. V was clipped by 5 bases and J by 8 bases, with 13 bases between them. Germline values: CDR1 KGHSH, CDR2 LQKENI. CDR3 size: 13 residues. The chain employs TRBV18 and TRBJ2-1; no firm D call. The sequence derives from a man aged 30 to 39 with acute or convalescent COVID-19. Sequenced input: peripheral blood. The CDR3 region is CASSSPLYYEQFF. The DNA of the CDR3 is TGTGCCAGCTCATCTCCCCTATACTATGAGCAGTTCTTC.